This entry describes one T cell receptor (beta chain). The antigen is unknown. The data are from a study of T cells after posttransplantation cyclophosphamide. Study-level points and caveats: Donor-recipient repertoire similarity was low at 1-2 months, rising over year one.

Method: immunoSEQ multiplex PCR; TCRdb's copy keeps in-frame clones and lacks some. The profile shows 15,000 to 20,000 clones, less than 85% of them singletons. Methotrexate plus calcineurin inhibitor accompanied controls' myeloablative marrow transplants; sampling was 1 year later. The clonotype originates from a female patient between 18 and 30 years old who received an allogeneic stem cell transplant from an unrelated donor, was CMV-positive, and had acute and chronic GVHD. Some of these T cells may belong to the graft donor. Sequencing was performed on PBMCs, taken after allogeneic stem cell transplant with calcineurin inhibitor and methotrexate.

Here the CDR3 DNA reads TGTGCCAGCAGTTACACTTCCGGGACAGGGGGCGGCGAGCAGTACTTC. Its protein product is CASSYTSGTGGGEQYF. The genes are TRBV6-5 and TRBJ2-7; 12 nucleotides line up with TRBD1. V lost 2 bases and J lost 6; bases outside the gene matches: 8. Germline CDR1 reads MNHEY; CDR2 reads SVGAGI. The CDR3 has 16 residues.